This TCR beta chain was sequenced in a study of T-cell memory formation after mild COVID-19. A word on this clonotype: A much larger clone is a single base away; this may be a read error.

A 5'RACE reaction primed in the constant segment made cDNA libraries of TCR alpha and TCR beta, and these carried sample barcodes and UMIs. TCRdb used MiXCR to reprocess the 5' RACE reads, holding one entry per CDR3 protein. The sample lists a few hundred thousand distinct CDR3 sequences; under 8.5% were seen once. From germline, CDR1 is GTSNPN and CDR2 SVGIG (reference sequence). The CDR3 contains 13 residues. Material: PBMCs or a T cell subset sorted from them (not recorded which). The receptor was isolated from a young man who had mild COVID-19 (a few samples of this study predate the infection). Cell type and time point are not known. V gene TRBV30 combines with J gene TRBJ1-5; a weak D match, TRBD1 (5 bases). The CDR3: CDWSQGSNQPQHF. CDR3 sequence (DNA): TGTGACTGGAGTCAGGGAAGCAATCAGCCCCAGCATTTT.